This T cell receptor (beta chain) was observed in a study of Graves' ophthalmopathy and Graves' hyperthyroidism. The sample holds a few counts of this clonotype. The study amplified TCR beta CDR3 regions using RNA transcripts. After a first-round RT-PCR with HTBI primers, a second-round multiplex PCR was run. TCRdb passed the multiplex PCR reads through MiXCR, listing each CDR3 protein once. The data hold 500,000 to 600,000 distinct CDR3 sequences, with under 45% observed a single time. The V gene end was trimmed by 7 bases and the J gene end by 2 bases; junction bases not matched to a gene: 8. The CDR3 runs 15 residues. Germline V CDR1 and CDR2: LNHDA, SQIVND (reference sequence).

This sequence joins TRBV19 and TRBJ1-3; the match to TRBD1 covers 7 bases. The clonotype originates from an adult man with Graves' hyperthyroidism. Sequenced: peripheral blood or thyroid tissue (not recorded which). The CDR3 here is CASTTGSNAGNTIYF. CDR3 sequence (DNA): TGTGCCAGTACGACAGGGTCAAACGCTGGAAACACCATATATTTT.